This passage covers 23 T cell receptor beta chains from one sample sequenced in a study of T-cell memory formation after mild COVID-19. TCRdb re-derived calls from the 5' RACE reads in MiXCR, one entry per CDR3 protein. The sample yields roughly 200,000 distinct CDR3 sequences, roughly 17% seen once. Sequenced sample: PBMCs or a T cell subset sorted from them (not recorded which). These receptors all stem from an adult woman who had mild COVID-19 (a few samples of this study predate the infection). Cell type and time point are not known.

This chain links TRBV24-1 with TRBJ1-2; D unresolved. The CDR3 runs to 12 residues. The germline CDR1 and CDR2 sequences are KGHDR and SFDVKD. With 4 bases removed from V and 4 bases from J, the gap between germline ends came to 6 bases. As DNA, the CDR3 is TGTGCCACCAGTGACCACACCTATGGCTACACCTTC. Translated, it gives CATSDHTYGYTF.

This clonotype showed up just a few times. The V gene is TRBV10-3, the J gene TRBJ2-7, with TRBD1 as a possible D gene (6 bases). Germline CDR1 and CDR2: ENHRY and SYGVKD. Trimming took off 7 bases at V and 5 bases at J, with 15 bases between the two ends. The CDR3 consists of 13 residues. In DNA, the CDR3 is TGTGCCATCACCGGCGCAGGGGCAAACGAGCAGTACTTC. It yields the protein CAITGAGANEQYF.

DNA for the CDR3: TGTGCCAGCAGAGCCCTTGGACGGAATTCACCCCTCCACTTT. This encodes CASRALGRNSPLHF. This sequence joins TRBV6-5 and TRBJ1-6; D unclear. There are 14 residues in the CDR3. V gave up 6 bases and J gave up 7 bases, with 13 bases separating them. The germline CDR1 and CDR2 sequences are MNHEY and SVGAGI.

J is TRBJ1-1 and V is TRBV20-1; D unresolved. The ends were cut back, 4 bases at V and 2 bases at J, with 5 bases in the middle. The CDR3 length is 11 residues. From germline, CDR1 is DFQATT and CDR2 SNEGSKA (reference sequence). CDR3 nucleotides: TGCAGTGCTACAGAAAACACTGAAGCTTTCTTT. This translates into CSATENTEAFF.

This chain joins TRBV20-1 and TRBJ1-2, with 9 bases lining up with TRBD1. CDR1 DFQATT and CDR2 SNEGSKA come from the germline V gene (reference sequence). After removal of 2 bases from V and 4 bases from J, the junction contained 14 bases not matched to a gene. The CDR3 consists of 17 residues. The CDR3 DNA reads TGCAGTGCTAGACTCCGGACAGGGGCACTACAATTCTATGGCTACACCTTC. This sequence encodes CSARLRTGALQFYGYTF.

This clonotype has just a few counts. The genes are TRBV20-1 and TRBJ2-5, with D possibly matching TRBD2 (7 bases). With 3 bases removed from V and 0 bases from J, the gap between germline ends came to 17 bases. The germline gives CDR1 DFQATT, CDR2 SNEGSKA (reference sequence). This CDR3 region has 16 residues. The CDR3 DNA reads TGCAGTGCTAGTCGTCGAGGGGGGGGAGACCAAGAGACCCAGTACTTC. Translation: CSASRRGGGDQETQYF.

The rearrangement uses TRBV6-6 and TRBJ2-7; possible D gene TRBD2, 6 bases. V lost 2 bases and J lost 3, with 11 bases in between. The CDR3 extends over 14 amino acids. Germline assignment: CDR1 MNHNY and CDR2 SVGAGI (reference sequence). The CDR3 protein is CASSYRRGSYEQYF. In DNA, the CDR3 is TGTGCCAGCAGTTACCGACGGGGGAGCTACGAGCAGTACTTC.

The rearrangement joins TRBV5-1 to TRBJ2-5; D is undetermined. The CDR3 runs 13 residues. In germline, CDR1 is SGHRS, CDR2 YFSETQ. V shed 4 bases and J shed 5 bases, with 12 bases lying between them. The CDR3 protein is CASSSAGLETQYF. In nucleotides, the CDR3 is TGCGCCAGCAGCAGCGCAGGTCTGGAGACCCAGTACTTC.

This clonotype has only a few counts. This chain joins TRBV18 and TRBJ2-5; D not resolved. The V gene lost 0 bases and the J gene lost 1 base, with 3 bases spanning the gap. The germline V gene has CDR1 KGHSH and CDR2 LQKENI. The CDR3 covers 13 residues. CDR3 sequence (DNA): TGTGCCAGCTCACCACCTGCCCAAGAGACCCAGTACTTC. It encodes CASSPPAQETQYF.

This clonotype showed up just a few times. The rearrangement links TRBV9 to TRBJ2-3, with 9 bases identical to TRBD2. V dropped 3 bases and J dropped 4; count of bases not matched to a gene: 12. CDR1 and CDR2 (germline): SGDLS, YYNGEE. The CDR3 length is 17 residues. CDR3 nucleotides: TGTGCCAGCAGCGCGACGAGGCAGGGACTAGCCGCAGATACGCAGTATTTT. Residues: CASSATRQGLAADTQYF.

This clonotype was detected a few times. The conserved phenylalanine or tryptophan normally closing the CDR3 is absent here, so this likely arose from a read error. Because the CDR3's place on the DNA is in doubt, the DNA is left out and the CDR3 is given as listed by TCRdb. The CDR3 protein is CASSQDLSGGPFI. The chain uses TRBV3-1 and TRBJ2-3; the table names TRBD2, a call not compared with the DNA. Germline-derived CDR1 and CDR2 are LGHDT and YNNKEL (reference sequence). Including both end residues, the CDR3 is 13 amino acids long.

This clonotype appeared a few times. The V gene is TRBV5-4, the J gene TRBJ2-5; no firm D call. CDR1 and CDR2 from the germline V gene are SGHNT and YYREEE (reference sequence). Trimming took off 3 bases at V and 5 bases at J, with 11 bases between the two ends. The CDR3 spans 13 residues. CDR3 DNA: TGTGCCAGCAGCTGGGGTGCTGGGGAGACCCAGTACTTC. Encoded protein: CASSWGAGETQYF.

This clonotype was detected only a few times. The gene calls are TRBV6-5 and TRBJ2-1; TRBD1 agrees at 9 bases. The germline V gene has CDR1 MNHEY and CDR2 SVGAGI. V shed 6 bases, J shed 4 bases, and the junction held 7 bases outside the gene matches. This CDR3 is built from 15 residues. CDR3 amino acids: CASSRGQGTYNEQFF. DNA of the CDR3: TGTGCCAGCAGCCGTGGACAGGGGACTTACAATGAGCAGTTCTTC.

The chain combines TRBV6-5 with TRBJ2-1; TRBD2 agrees at 12 bases. Germline V gene lookup returns CDR1 MNHEY and CDR2 SVGAGI. The CDR3 totals 16 residues. J gave up 3 bases and V 6 bases, and 6 bases lay outside the gene matches. The CDR3 is CASRATSGGFYNEQFF. In DNA, the CDR3 is TGTGCCAGCAGAGCAACTAGCGGGGGGTTCTACAATGAGCAGTTCTTC.

This clonotype was seen a few times. The chain combines TRBV12-3 or TRBV12-4 with TRBJ2-7; tentative D call: TRBD1 (5 bases). CDR3 size: 14 residues. V was pared by 3 bases and J by 7 bases, with 16 bases between. The CDR3, as DNA: TGTGCCAGCAGTTTGGGGCTAGGCTTGGGGGAGCAGTACTTC. Its protein is CASSLGLGLGEQYF.

This clonotype turned up a few times. The chain carries TRBV12-3 or TRBV12-4 and TRBJ1-1; D might be TRBD1 (5 bases). The CDR3 has 11 residues. V dropped 8 bases and J dropped 7 bases, with 11 bases sitting between them. CDR3: CASPGGGEAFF. CDR3 nucleotide sequence: TGTGCCAGCCCTGGGGGGGGTGAAGCTTTCTTT.

There are a few counts of this clonotype. The chain uses TRBV2 and TRBJ2-6; D remains ambiguous. CDR1 is SNHLY and CDR2 is FYNNEI in the germline V gene. The V and J ends lost 1 base and 4 bases respectively, with 5 bases between them. This CDR3 has 14 amino acids. Written as DNA, the CDR3 is TGTGCCAGCAGTGAAGGAGCCGGGGCCAACGTCCTGACTTTC. Amino acid sequence: CASSEGAGANVLTF. The full variable domain, in which reference TRBV2 and TRBJ2-6 provide the parts outside the CDR3, is EPEVTQTPSHQVTQMGQEVILRCVPISNHLYFYWYRQILGQKVEFLVSFYNNEISEKSEIFDDQFSVERPDGSNFTLKIRSTKLEDSAMYFCASSEGAGANVLTFGAGSRLTVL.

The genes are TRBV12-3 or TRBV12-4 and TRBJ2-1; either TRBD1 or TRBD2 may supply D (5 bases each). V shed 6 bases and J shed 3 bases, with 30 bases lying between them. The CDR3 loop spans 20 amino acids. CDR3 protein: CASSLTSGPFGGVHYNEQFF. The CDR3 region has the DNA TGTGCCAGCAGCCTCACCTCGGGACCCTTCGGTGGGGTACACTACAATGAGCAGTTCTTC.

The sample holds a few counts of this clonotype. This chain uses TRBV7-3 with TRBJ2-6; D unclear. The V gene's germline CDR1 is SGHTA and CDR2 FQGTGA. The CDR3 runs 18 residues. The ends were cut back, 4 bases at V and 0 bases at J, with 16 bases in the middle. This CDR3 reads CASSSYPGLSSGANVLTF. The CDR3 DNA reads TGTGCCAGCAGCTCTTACCCGGGCCTCAGCTCTGGGGCCAACGTCCTGACTTTC.

The genes are TRBV27 and TRBJ1-2; D call uncertain. This CDR3 region has 14 residues. Germline V gene data show CDR1 as MNHEY and CDR2 as SMNVEV (reference sequence). V lost 0 bases to trimming and J lost 2 bases, with 7 bases between them. The CDR3 reads CASSLSTGNYGYTF. CDR3 nucleotides: TGTGCCAGCAGTTTATCGACCGGAAACTATGGCTACACCTTC.

V and J are TRBV10-3 and TRBJ1-2; tentative D call: TRBD1 (5 bases). Germline CDR1 and CDR2: ENHRY and SYGVKD. Trimming took 6 bases from V and 1 from J, leaving 9 bases between them. CDR3 length: 13 residues. CDR3 DNA: TGTGCCATCAGAGGCAGGGATAACTATGGCTACACCTTC. Amino acid sequence: CAIRGRDNYGYTF.

This clonotype was seen a handful of times. CDR3 DNA sequence: TGTGCCAGCAGCCAGCGGGACAGGGTAGTCTACGAGCAGTACTTC. Encoded protein: CASSQRDRVVYEQYF. The rearrangement links TRBV3-1 to TRBJ2-7, with 9 bases that match TRBD1. Germline V gene sequence: CDR1 LGHDT, CDR2 YNNKEL (reference sequence). Losses at the gene ends were 3 bases for V and 3 bases for J; bases not matched to a gene: 6. The CDR3 totals 15 residues.

This clonotype was observed a handful of times. The V gene is TRBV12-3 or TRBV12-4, the J gene TRBJ1-1; 7 bases map to TRBD1. CDR3 length: 15 amino acids. With V trimmed by 4 bases and J by 0 bases, 5 bases remained unmatched. The CDR3 DNA follows: TGTGCCAGCAGTTCCGGACAGGCGGTGAACACTGAAGCTTTCTTT. The encoded protein is CASSSGQAVNTEAFF.